These T cell receptor beta chains were read from a single sample in a study of patients and donors after allogeneic stem cell transplantation. Each CDR3 protein gets one entry after TCRdb re-called the RT-PCR reads with MiXCR. The profile shows about 110,000 distinct CDR3 sequences, around 36% of them singletons. Sequencing input: blood, either unsorted or a sorted T cell fraction (not recorded which). The source of these receptors is a human donor who was either an allogeneic HSCT recipient or a stem cell or donor lymphocyte infusion donor (not recorded which). It is not recorded whose cells these are; they may come from a transplant donor. CDR3s include the opening cysteine and the closing phenylalanine or tryptophan.

v_call cdr3_aa
TRBV12-3/TRBV12-4 CASSVADQETQYF
TRBV7-6 CASSLRGLLSGRTETQYF
TRBV7-2 CASSFTSGRSYNEQFF
TRBV27 CASSSRGRTTDTQYF
TRBV4-2 CASSQEGGLAGVRTYNEQFF
TRBV20-1 CSARIPRSRTDTQYF
TRBV20-1 CSASRGEIDTQYF
TRBV20-1 CSARERSGRNTGELFF
TRBV10-3 CAISVIGRGPSGANVLTF
TRBV29-1 CSDRQGYGYTF
TRBV10-3 CAIRSEASNQPQHF
TRBV12-3/TRBV12-4 CASSFGGETQYF
TRBV12-3/TRBV12-4 CATPLRRRDRSSGANVLTF
TRBV20-1 CSAQSGNEQFF
TRBV27 CASKRIQGARTQANYGYTF
TRBV7-2 CASSLTGRRQGYGYTF
TRBV5-1 CASSLPGLAGGQDTQYF
TRBV5-1 CASSPPGLNTGELFF
TRBV20-1 CSVQGALDQPQHF
TRBV7-7 CASSLSTGLETQYF
TRBV12-3/TRBV12-4 CASNRGLAGKLETQYF
TRBV4-3 CASSQEGEQGRASDTQYF
TRBV29-1 CSVASGGTNEKLFF
TRBV20-1 CSARKGAYGYTF
TRBV7-9 CASSLFSLAVSSYNEQFF
TRBV29-1 CSGRDSLNSEAFF
TRBV6-2/TRBV6-3 CASSRGTPYEQYF
TRBV12-3/TRBV12-4 CASSKRTEAFF